The 27 T cell receptor beta chains below come from one sample, sequenced in a study of regulatory T cells in long-lasting Graves disease. As for time point: newly diagnosed GD, antithyroid drugs for less than 3 months. Construction of the TCR library relied on RNA isolated from PBMCs. Investigators prepared the TCR beta libraries by applying iRepertoire HTBI primers and Arm-PCR of CDR3 regions. One entry per CDR3 protein results from TCRdb running MiXCR on the multiplex PCR reads. The sample holds about 620,000 distinct CDR3 sequences, 16% seen once. These records were also assigned to another study, of T cells in Graves' hyperthyroidism and ophthalmopathy.

The sample in question was peripheral blood mononuclear cells (PBMCs), obtained at new diagnosis, from a patient treated with antithyroid drugs. These receptors were obtained from a young woman with Graves disease.

This clonotype was observed at least ten times. This chain joins TRBV20-1 and TRBJ2-5; no firm D call. Germline values: CDR1 DFQATT, CDR2 SNEGSKA (reference sequence). The CDR3 is made up of 12 amino acids. V lost 6 bases and J 5 bases, leaving 13 bases between the germline ends. The CDR3 spells CSAPDNEETQYF. The DNA of the CDR3 is TGCAGTGCCCCAGATAATGAGGAGACCCAGTACTTC.

In this sample, this clonotype turned up many times. DNA of the CDR3: TGTGCCAGCAGTTACTCTTCGGCAGGGATGGGAGAGCAGTACTTC. As protein: CASSYSSAGMGEQYF. The J gene is TRBJ2-7, the V gene TRBV6-9; D is perhaps TRBD1 (5 bases). The CDR3 sequence is 15 residues long. V dropped 3 bases and J dropped 7 bases, with 19 bases sitting between them. CDR1 is MNHGY, CDR2 SVAAGI, per germline.

This clonotype has a count of ten or more. The rearrangement joins TRBV6-1 to TRBJ1-1; maybe TRBD1 (5 bases). The germline CDR1 and CDR2 sequences are MNHNS and SASEGT. The ends were cut back, 3 bases at V and 10 bases at J, with 18 bases in the middle. The CDR3 has 14 amino acids. The CDR3 here is CASSEWAGDQGAFF. The DNA for the CDR3 is TGTGCCAGCAGTGAGTGGGCTGGGGACCAGGGAGCTTTCTTT.

This clonotype was seen repeatedly, ten times or more. J is TRBJ1-2 and V is TRBV28, with D perhaps TRBD1 (6 bases). The germline CDR1 and CDR2 sequences are MDHEN and SYDVKM. The V end was cut by 6 bases, the J end by 4 bases, with 21 bases between. The CDR3 extends over 16 amino acids. The CDR3 nucleotides read TGTGCCAGCAGCCTTACCGGGACACCAAGGCGCTATGGCTACACCTTC. This encodes CASSLTGTPRRYGYTF.

This clonotype has a handful of counts. The rearrangement links TRBV10-3 to TRBJ1-4; 7 bases match TRBD1. Germline-derived CDR1 and CDR2 are ENHRY and SYGVKD. The CDR3 has 15 residues. Trimming cost V 0 bases and J 5 bases; bases outside gene matches: 3. The CDR3 protein is CAISESDRQNEKLFF. CDR3 sequence (DNA): TGTGCCATCAGTGAGTCGGACAGGCAGAATGAAAAACTGTTTTTT.

The genes are TRBV9 and TRBJ2-7; 8 bases fit TRBD2. CDR1 SGDLS and CDR2 YYNGEE come from the germline V gene. CDR3 length equals 15 residues. J lost 0 bases, V lost 0 bases, and 2 bases had no gene match. The CDR3 here is CASSVGTSGSYEQYF. CDR3 DNA sequence: TGTGCCAGCAGCGTAGGCACTAGCGGCTCCTACGAGCAGTACTTC. Full variable domain (remainder filled in from reference TRBV9 and TRBJ2-7): DSGVTQTPKHLITATGQRVTLRCSPRSGDLSVYWYQQSLDQGLQFLIQYYNGEERAKGNILERFSAQQFPDLHSELNLSSLELGDSALYFCASSVGTSGSYEQYFGPGTRLTVT.

There are many counts of this clonotype. The rearrangement links TRBV18 to TRBJ1-1, with a weak D call TRBD1 (5 bases). The germline CDR1 and CDR2 sequences are KGHSH and LQKENI. The V and J ends lost 5 bases and 1 base respectively, with 14 bases between them. The CDR3 covers 15 residues. CDR3 sequence (DNA): TGTGCCAGCTCATCGGGTGGGGGTCCGAACACTGAAGCTTTCTTT. This translates into CASSSGGGPNTEAFF.

Many counts were recorded for this clonotype. The V gene is TRBV28, the J gene TRBJ2-1; 8 bases line up with TRBD2. This CDR3 has 16 residues. Germline CDR1 MDHEN, CDR2 SYDVKM. The V segment lost 6 bases and the J segment 2 bases; nucleotides outside the gene matches: 9. CDR3 sequence: CASSLLGAGAYNEQFF. In DNA, the CDR3 is TGTGCCAGCAGCCTCCTGGGAGCGGGAGCCTACAATGAGCAGTTCTTC. The full variable domain, rest sourced from reference TRBV28 and TRBJ2-1, is DVKVTQSSRYLVKRTGEKVFLECVQDMDHENMFWYRQDPGLGLRLIYFSYDVKMKEKGDIPEGYSVSREKKERFSLILESASTNQTSMYLCASSLLGAGAYNEQFFGPGTRLTVL.

The chain uses TRBV2 and TRBJ1-3; 7 nucleotides align to TRBD1. The CDR3 contains 17 residues. J gave up 0 bases and V 7 bases, and 12 bases lay outside the gene matches. Germline values: CDR1 SNHLY, CDR2 FYNNEI. CDR3: CASTVDRGGNSGNTIYF. The CDR3 region has the DNA TGTGCCAGCACTGTGGACCGAGGGGGCAACTCTGGAAACACCATATATTTT.

This rearrangement joins TRBV28 to TRBJ2-2, with D possibly matching TRBD1 (6 bases). Germline lookup yields CDR1 MDHEN and CDR2 SYDVKM. With 4 bases removed from V and 4 bases from J, the gap between germline ends came to 13 bases. This CDR3 has 15 residues. The CDR3 loop is CASSSTGWATGELFF. CDR3 in DNA: TGTGCCAGCAGTTCCACAGGGTGGGCCACCGGGGAGCTGTTTTTT.

This clonotype was observed a handful of times. This chain links TRBV12-3 or TRBV12-4 with TRBJ2-1; 8 positions agree with TRBD2. The ends lost 5 bases at V and 3 bases at J; junction bases unmatched: 3. This CDR3 is 14 amino acids long. The DNA for the CDR3 is TGTGCCAGCAGTGCGGGACTAGACTACAATGAGCAGTTCTTC. Encoded protein: CASSAGLDYNEQFF.

Many counts were recorded for this clonotype. The J gene is TRBJ2-1, the V gene TRBV15; unclear D gene. The CDR3 is 16 amino acids. V was cut by 5 bases and J by 2 bases, with 16 bases left in between. Germline lookup yields CDR1 LNHNV and CDR2 YYDKDF (reference sequence). The CDR3 protein is CATSYRAMPPYNEQFF. For the CDR3, the DNA is TGTGCCACCAGCTACCGGGCCATGCCTCCCTACAATGAGCAGTTCTTC.

The chain links TRBV7-8 to TRBJ2-7, with D possibly matching TRBD1 (6 bases). Germline V gene data show CDR1 as SGHVS and CDR2 as FQNEAQ. Trimming pared 6 bases from V and 6 bases from J, leaving 15 bases between. This CDR3 contains 13 residues. In DNA, the CDR3 is TGTGCCAGCAGAGGGGGAAGCCTCGGCGAGCAGTACTTC. It is translated as CASRGGSLGEQYF. Based on the CDR3 plus reference TRBV7-8 and TRBJ2-7, the full variable domain is GAGVSQSPRYKVAKRGQDVALRCDPISGHVSLFWYQQALGQGPEFLTYFQNEAQLDKSGLPSDRFFAERPEGSVSTLKIQRTQQEDSAVYLCASRGGSLGEQYFGPGTRLTVT.

The chain is built from TRBV29-1 and TRBJ1-1; TRBD1 agrees at 8 bases. The CDR3 length is 17 residues. Germline-derived CDR1 and CDR2 are SQVTM and ANQGSEA. As DNA, the CDR3 is TGCAGATCTTTAGGACAGGGACACATTTTGGGAGACACTGAAGCTTTCTTT. Its translation is CRSLGQGHILGDTEAFF.

At least ten counts were recorded for this clonotype. A read error may account for a junction end that differs from germline. This chain connects TRBV6-2 or TRBV6-3 to TRBJ2-7; D gene unclear. CDR1 and CDR2 from the germline V gene are MNHEY and SVGEGT. This CDR3 is built from 13 residues. For the CDR3, the DNA is TGTGCCAGCAGTTTCGACCCCTCCAACGAGCAGTACTTC. It encodes CASSFDPSNEQYF.

The chain uses TRBV20-1 and TRBJ2-1; 9 nucleotides match TRBD2. Trimming cost V 4 bases and J 4 bases; bases outside gene matches: 14. This CDR3 has 17 amino acids. Per the germline V gene, CDR1 is DFQATT and CDR2 is SNEGSKA (reference sequence). CDR3 DNA sequence: TGCAGTGCTAAAAAGGGAGAAGCGGGAGGCGCTTACAATGAGCAGTTCTTC. As protein: CSAKKGEAGGAYNEQFF.

The chain combines TRBV20-1 with TRBJ2-3; D could derive from TRBD1 or TRBD2 (6 bases each). Trimming pared 1 base from V and 5 bases from J, leaving 16 bases between. The germline V gene has CDR1 DFQATT and CDR2 SNEGSKA (reference sequence). The CDR3 loop spans 15 amino acids. The chain's CDR3 is CSARARRGLIDTQYF. The CDR3 region has the DNA TGCAGTGCTAGAGCCAGGAGGGGGTTAATAGATACGCAGTATTTT.

This clonotype was observed a few times. This sequence joins TRBV5-1 and TRBJ2-3; D remains unclear. Looked up from germline, CDR1 is SGHRS and CDR2 is YFSETQ. The V end lost 4 bases, the J end lost 14 bases, and 14 bases lay between the germline ends. The CDR3 totals 11 residues. The CDR3 DNA reads as TGCGCCAGCAGCGGGCTAGAAAATTGGTATTTT. It codes for CASSGLENWYF.

This clonotype was counted at least ten times. V is TRBV7-2 and J is TRBJ2-5; D may be TRBD2 (5 bases). In germline, CDR1 is SGHTA, CDR2 FQGNSA. The CDR3 sequence is 16 residues long. Trimming stripped 0 bases from V and 2 bases from J, with 13 bases between. The CDR3 reads CASSLAVIAPQETQYF. In nucleotides, the CDR3 is TGTGCCAGCAGCTTAGCGGTAATAGCGCCTCAAGAGACCCAGTACTTC.

The sample holds many counts of this clonotype. The chain employs TRBV19 and TRBJ2-1; 14 bases are shared with TRBD2. The V gene's germline CDR1 is LNHDA and CDR2 SQIVND (reference sequence). CDR3 length: 17 residues. Trimming cost V 7 bases and J 8 bases; bases outside gene matches: 13. The DNA for the CDR3 is TGTGCCAGTACCAACTTGGGACTAGCGGGAGATAAGGATGAGCAGTTCTTC. This gives the protein CASTNLGLAGDKDEQFF.

In nucleotides, the CDR3 is TGTGCCACCAGCAGGGGGACGGGTAATTCACCCCTCCACTTT. Its protein is CATSRGTGNSPLHF. The chain carries TRBV15 and TRBJ1-6; tentatively, D is TRBD1 (5 bases). Germline CDR1 reads LNHNV; CDR2 reads YYDKDF (reference sequence). The CDR3 is 14 residues long. The V end was cut by 3 bases, the J end by 6 bases, with 9 bases between. Full variable domain (rest looked up from reference TRBV15 and TRBJ1-6): DAMVIQNPRYQVTQFGKPVTLSCSQTLNHNVMYWYQQKSSQAPKLLFHYYDKDFNNEADTPDNFQSRRPNTSFCFLDIRSPGLGDTAMYLCATSRGTGNSPLHFGNGTRLTVT.

In regard to this clonotype: One junction end does not reproduce the germline sequence, and a read error may be involved. The rearrangement joins TRBV7-9 to TRBJ1-3; D call uncertain. The CDR3 contains 16 residues. In germline, CDR1 is SEHNR, CDR2 FQNEAQ (reference sequence). The CDR3 sequence: CAGSLAMTSSGNTIYF. The CDR3 nucleotides read TGTGCCGGCAGCTTAGCCATGACAAGCTCTGGAAACACCATATATTTT.

This clonotype was observed many times. This chain connects TRBV7-3 to TRBJ2-1; D is ambiguous. Germline CDR1 and CDR2: SGHTA and FQGTGA. Trimming pared 5 bases from V and 4 bases from J, leaving 15 bases between. The CDR3 sequence is 15 residues long. The CDR3 here is CASSPDFQAYNEQFF. As DNA, the CDR3 is TGTGCCAGCAGCCCAGATTTTCAGGCTTACAATGAGCAGTTCTTC.

This clonotype was counted ten times or more. DNA for the CDR3: TGTGCCATCCTTACACATGAGCAGTTCTTC. Protein sequence: CAILTHEQFF. The chain joins TRBV2 to TRBJ2-1, with D hard to call. This CDR3 region has 10 residues. Trimming took off 10 bases at V and 8 bases at J, with 9 bases between the two ends. In germline, CDR1 is SNHLY, CDR2 FYNNEI.

The V call is TRBV30, the J call TRBJ2-7; weak D call: TRBD2 (5 bases). Trimming removed 8 bases at V and 0 bases at J, with 14 bases between. The CDR3 covers 13 residues. Germline assignment: CDR1 GTSNPN and CDR2 SVGIG (reference sequence). CDR3 nucleotides: TGTGCCCGTTCTCGGGGAAGCTCCTACGAGCAGTACTTC. It codes for CARSRGSSYEQYF. Drawing the rest from reference TRBV30 and TRBJ2-7, the complete variable domain is SQTIHQWPATLVQPVGSPLSLECTVEGTSNPNLYWYRQAAGRGLQLLFYSVGIGQISSEVPQNLSASRPQDRQFILSSKKLLLSDSGFYLCARSRGSSYEQYFGPGTRLTVT.

Ten or more counts support this clonotype. This chain joins TRBV7-9 and TRBJ1-5; D may be TRBD1 (5 bases). Deletions cut 1 base from V and 7 bases from J, with 8 bases between. Germline CDR1 and CDR2: SEHNR and FQNEAQ (reference sequence). This CDR3 is built from 13 residues. The CDR3 sequence: CASSLDGGQPQHF. The CDR3 nucleotides read TGTGCCAGCAGCTTAGATGGGGGACAGCCCCAGCATTTT.

A word on this clonotype: A much bigger clone sits one base away, suggesting this may be a read error. The rearrangement uses TRBV7-9 and TRBJ1-2; D not certain. Germline CDR1 SEHNR, CDR2 FQNEAQ (reference sequence). CDR3 length: 13 residues. CDR3 nucleotides: TGTACCAGCAGCTTAGATGAACCCGGGGGCTACACCTTC. This encodes CTSSLDEPGGYTF.